This entry concerns a single TCR beta chain. The antigen remains undetermined. 5'-RACE, quantitative and with molecular barcodes, yielded the TCR beta libraries. MiXCR, run by TCRdb on the 5' RACE reads, gives a single entry per CDR3 protein. The profile covers a few hundred thousand distinct CDR3 sequences, with approximately 17% appearing a single time and just over 1% taken by the ten largest. This specimen comes from a study of CD8 T cells in ankylosing spondylitis. Study outcomes and limitations: The disease-linked clones had a CD8+ phenotype and low blood frequencies. Ankylosing spondylitis blood appeared to carry a characteristic TCR beta motif of roughly eight highly homologous variants. Prior work had noted some motif variants in reactive arthritis blood and synovial fluid. Disease-associated clones were reportedly significantly overrepresented in matched ankylosing spondylitis synovial fluid.

V was cut by 6 bases and J by 4 bases, with 27 bases left in between. CDR3 size: 18 residues. Germline V lookup: CDR1 MNHEY, CDR2 SVGEGT. Sequenced sample: blood, either unsorted or a sorted T cell fraction (not recorded which). The chain joins TRBV6-2 or TRBV6-3 to TRBJ1-1; TRBD1 might be the D (5 bases). This TCR was recovered from a male donor with ankylosing spondylitis. In nucleotides, the CDR3 is TGTGCCAGCAGCCCCCACCGGGCCCTAAGGGGAGGTCGCACTGAAGCTTTCTTT. It translates to CASSPHRALRGGRTEAFF.